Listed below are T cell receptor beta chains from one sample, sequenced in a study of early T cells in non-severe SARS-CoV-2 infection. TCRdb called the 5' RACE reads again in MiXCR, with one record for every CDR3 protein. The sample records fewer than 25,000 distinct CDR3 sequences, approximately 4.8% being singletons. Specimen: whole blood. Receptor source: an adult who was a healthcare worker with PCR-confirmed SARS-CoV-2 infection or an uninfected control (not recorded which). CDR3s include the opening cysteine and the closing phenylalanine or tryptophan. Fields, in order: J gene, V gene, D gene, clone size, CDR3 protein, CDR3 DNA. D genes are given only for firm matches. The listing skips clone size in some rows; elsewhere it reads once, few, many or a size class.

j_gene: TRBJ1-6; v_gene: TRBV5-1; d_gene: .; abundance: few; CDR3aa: CASSLATANNSPLHF; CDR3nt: TGCGCCAGCAGCTTGGCGACAGCCAATAATTCACCCCTCCACTTT
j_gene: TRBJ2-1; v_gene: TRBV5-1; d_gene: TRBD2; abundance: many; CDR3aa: CASSLTLAGLYNEQFF; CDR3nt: TGCGCCAGCAGCTTGACCCTAGCGGGGCTATACAATGAGCAGTTCTTC
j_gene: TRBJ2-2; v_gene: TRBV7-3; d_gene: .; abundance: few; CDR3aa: CASGRGPGELFF; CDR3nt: TGTGCCAGCGGGCGGGGGCCCGGGGAGCTGTTTTTT
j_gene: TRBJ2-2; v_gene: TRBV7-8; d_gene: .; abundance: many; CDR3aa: CASSLTSWNGELFF; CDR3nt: TGTGCCAGCAGCTTAACCTCCTGGAACGGGGAGCTGTTTTTT
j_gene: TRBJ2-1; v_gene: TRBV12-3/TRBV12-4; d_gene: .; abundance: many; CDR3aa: CASSSGTPSYNEQFF; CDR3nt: TGTGCCAGCAGTTCCGGGACTCCCTCCTACAATGAGCAGTTCTTC
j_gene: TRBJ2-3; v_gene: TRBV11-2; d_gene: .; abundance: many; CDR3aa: CASSLGGGTGDTQYF; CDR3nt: TGTGCCAGCAGCCTAGGAGGAGGGACCGGAGATACGCAGTATTTT
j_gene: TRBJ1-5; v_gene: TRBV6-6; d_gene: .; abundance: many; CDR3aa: CASSYSGLGGNQPQHF; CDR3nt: TGTGCCAGCAGTTACTCAGGCTTGGGGGGCAATCAGCCCCAGCATTTT
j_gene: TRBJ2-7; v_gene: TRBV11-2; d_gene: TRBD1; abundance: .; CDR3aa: CASSFTTGGTYEQYF; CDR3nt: TGTGCCAGCAGCTTTACGACAGGGGGAACCTACGAGCAGTACTTC
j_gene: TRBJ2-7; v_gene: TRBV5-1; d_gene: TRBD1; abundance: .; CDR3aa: CASSITGVNYEQYF; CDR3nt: TGCGCCAGCAGCATAACAGGGGTTAACTACGAGCAGTACTTC
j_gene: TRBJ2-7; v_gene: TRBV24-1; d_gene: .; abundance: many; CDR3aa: CATSDGGTYEQYF; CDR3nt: TGTGCCACCAGTGATGGTGGGACCTACGAGCAGTACTTC
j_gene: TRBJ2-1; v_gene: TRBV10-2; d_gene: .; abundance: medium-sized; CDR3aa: CASSEEQGPYNEQFF; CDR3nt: TGCGCCAGCAGTGAGGAACAGGGACCCTACAATGAGCAGTTCTTC
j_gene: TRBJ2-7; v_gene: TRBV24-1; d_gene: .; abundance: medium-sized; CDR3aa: CATSDPETEQYF; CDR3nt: TGTGCCACCAGTGACCCCGAAACCGAGCAGTACTTC
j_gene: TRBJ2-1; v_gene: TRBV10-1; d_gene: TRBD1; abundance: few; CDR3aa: CASEPGQGYNEQFF; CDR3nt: TGCGCCAGTGAACCGGGACAGGGATACAATGAGCAGTTCTTC
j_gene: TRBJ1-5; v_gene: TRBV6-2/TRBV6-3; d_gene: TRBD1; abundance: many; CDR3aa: CASSYYGQGSQPQHF; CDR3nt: TGTGCCAGCAGTTACTACGGACAGGGTAGTCAGCCCCAGCATTTT
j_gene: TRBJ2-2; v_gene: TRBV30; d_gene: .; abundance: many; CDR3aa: CAWNRNTGELFF; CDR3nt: TGTGCCTGGAACAGGAACACCGGGGAGCTGTTTTTT
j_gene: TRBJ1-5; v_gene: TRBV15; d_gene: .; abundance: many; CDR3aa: CATSRDIFGFIPQHF; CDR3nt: TGTGCCACCAGCAGAGATATTTTCGGGTTTATTCCCCAGCATTTT
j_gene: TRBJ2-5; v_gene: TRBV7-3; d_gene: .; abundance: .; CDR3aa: CASSGGPGETQYF; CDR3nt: TGTGCCAGCAGCGGGGGACCAGGGGAGACCCAGTACTTC
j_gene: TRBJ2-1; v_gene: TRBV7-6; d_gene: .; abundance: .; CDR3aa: CASSSPSAGYNEQFF; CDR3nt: TGTGCCAGCAGCTCCCCATCGGCCGGGTACAATGAGCAGTTCTTC
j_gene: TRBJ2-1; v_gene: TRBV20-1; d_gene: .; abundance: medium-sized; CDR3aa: CSASLGYQYNEQFF; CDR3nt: TGCAGTGCTAGTTTGGGATACCAATACAATGAGCAGTTCTTC
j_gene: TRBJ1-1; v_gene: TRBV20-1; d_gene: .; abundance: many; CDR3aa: CSPGQNTEAFF; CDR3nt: TGCAGCCCGGGACAGAACACTGAAGCTTTCTTT
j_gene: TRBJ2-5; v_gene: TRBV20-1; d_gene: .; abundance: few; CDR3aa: CSAREAAPGVETQYF; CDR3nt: TGCAGTGCTAGAGAAGCGGCGCCAGGCGTCGAGACCCAGTACTTC
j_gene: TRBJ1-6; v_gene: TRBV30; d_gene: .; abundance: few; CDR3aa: CARFVGAENSPLHF; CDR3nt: TGTGCCCGATTTGTCGGGGCCGAAAATTCACCCCTCCACTTT
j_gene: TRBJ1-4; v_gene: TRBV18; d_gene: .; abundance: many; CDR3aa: CASSPGTEKLFF; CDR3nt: TGTGCCAGCTCACCCGGGACTGAAAAACTGTTTTTT
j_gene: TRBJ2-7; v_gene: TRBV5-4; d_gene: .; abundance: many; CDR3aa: CASSLSWDRQGEQYF; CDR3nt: TGTGCCAGCAGCTTGAGTTGGGATCGGCAGGGCGAGCAGTACTTC